This TCR beta chain emerged from a study of blood T cell repertoires in COVID-19. Background on the study: COVID-19 samples, acute and convalescent, were from the United States, Italy and Spain. T cells, B-cell-depleted T cells, or PBMCs supplied cDNA or gDNA.

Using immunoSEQ multiplex PCR, the repertoire was profiled, and TCRdb retains in-frame clones only, with some absent. The table has some 320,000 clones, more than 90% seen once. V lost 9 bases to trimming and J lost 7 bases; unmatched junction nucleotides: 14. The CDR3 length is 14 residues. Germline V lookup: CDR1 MNHEY, CDR2 SVGAGI. The study assigned cohorts using participant-reported clinical history. Cohort 3 donors were reported recovered after two negative PCRs, clearance, or symptom resolution. The clonotype was recovered from a man aged 55 to 70 who had recovered from COVID-19. This rearrangement joins TRBV6-5 to TRBJ1-2, with TRBD1 matching over 7 bases. Material for sequencing was PBMCs or T cells enriched from blood (not recorded which). The CDR3 protein is CASSNSGQRGGYTF. CDR3 nucleotides: TGTGCCAGTTCGAACTCGGGACAGAGAGGTGGCTACACCTTC.